A selection of T cell receptor beta chains follows, all from one sample in a study of neurological immune-mediated disorders. Each CDR3 protein gets one entry after TCRdb re-called the 5' RACE reads with MiXCR. Here the sample spans 65,000 to 95,000 distinct CDR3 sequences, 5.8% being singletons. Sequencing used PBMCs. These receptor sequences come from a woman aged 55-70 years with multiple sclerosis. CDR3s include the opening cysteine and the closing phenylalanine or tryptophan. The D gene is left open where the match is weak.

>.|TRBJ1-4|TRBV15
CATSRVGSTNEKLFF
>.|TRBJ1-5|TRBV10-3
CAISERGAGQPQHF
>TRBD2|TRBJ2-6|TRBV23-1
CASSPGGRGANVLTF
>TRBD1|TRBJ1-1|TRBV5-6
CASSLTGQAITEAFF
>.|TRBJ2-2|TRBV10-3
CAISEGQMNTGELFF
>.|TRBJ1-5|TRBV7-6
CASSPRMDSNQPQHF
>.|TRBJ1-1|TRBV12-3/TRBV12-4
CASSSQGFTEAFF
>.|TRBJ1-2|TRBV29-1
CSVAIQTRGYTF
>.|TRBJ2-4|TRBV10-3
CASRDNQNIQYF
>.|TRBJ2-1|TRBV12-3/TRBV12-4
CASSLWENEQFF
>TRBD1|TRBJ2-1|TRBV20-1
CSASREDRAPWEQFF
>.|TRBJ2-7|TRBV6-1
CASSVTSYEQYF
>.|TRBJ1-1|TRBV5-1
CASRWGTGTEAFF
>.|TRBJ2-1|TRBV28
CASSLFRDEQFF
>TRBD2|TRBJ2-3|TRBV18
CASSARRGSTDTQYF
>TRBD1|TRBJ2-7|TRBV20-1
CSAEQGGNEQYF
>.|TRBJ2-1|TRBV6-2/TRBV6-3
CASSNPYNEQFF
>.|TRBJ2-1|TRBV9
CASSEAPARGGNEQFF
>TRBD2|TRBJ2-3|TRBV5-1
CASSWGGSTDTQYF
>.|TRBJ1-1|TRBV2
CASPSSTEAFF
>.|TRBJ2-5|TRBV4-1
CATGPGIQETQYF
>.|TRBJ2-1|TRBV7-2
CASSFGGGPNEQFF
>.|TRBJ1-2|TRBV15
CATSPTEGFGYTF
>.|TRBJ1-1|TRBV5-1
CASSLGGWGDGGTEAFF
>.|TRBJ1-6|TRBV7-8
CASKGVVSYNSSLHF
>.|TRBJ1-2|TRBV4-1
CASSQESQGSYGYTF
>TRBD2|TRBJ2-1|TRBV3-1
CASSPTRGGAYNEQFF
>TRBD1|TRBJ2-4|TRBV12-3/TRBV12-4
CASSTRTGLKNIQYF
>.|TRBJ1-4|TRBV5-1
CASSQTTNEKLFF
>TRBD2|TRBJ2-1|TRBV6-5
CASRMTSGSYNEQFF
>.|TRBJ2-3|TRBV7-7
CASSLTGFTDTQYF
>.|TRBJ1-4|TRBV10-3
CAPGPGWEEKLFF
>TRBD1|TRBJ2-3|TRBV2
CASTRELQGATDTQYF
>.|TRBJ2-7|TRBV6-6
CASSYGVRRSYEQYF
>TRBD2|TRBJ2-1|TRBV6-6
CSSSLLAGGYNEQFF
>TRBD1|TRBJ1-2|TRBV29-1
CSVARGANYGYTF
>.|TRBJ1-1|TRBV5-5
CASSFMTVNTEAFF
>TRBD1|TRBJ1-2|TRBV5-5
CASSLVAGGANYGYTF
>.|TRBJ2-2|TRBV24-1
CATSVGGAAGELFF
>.|TRBJ2-5|TRBV4-2
CASSQYVGETQYF
>.|TRBJ1-2|TRBV29-1
CSVDREFGYTF
>.|TRBJ2-7|TRBV5-1
CASSPDRIHEQYF
>.|TRBJ2-4|TRBV20-1
CSARDLQGWQNIQYF